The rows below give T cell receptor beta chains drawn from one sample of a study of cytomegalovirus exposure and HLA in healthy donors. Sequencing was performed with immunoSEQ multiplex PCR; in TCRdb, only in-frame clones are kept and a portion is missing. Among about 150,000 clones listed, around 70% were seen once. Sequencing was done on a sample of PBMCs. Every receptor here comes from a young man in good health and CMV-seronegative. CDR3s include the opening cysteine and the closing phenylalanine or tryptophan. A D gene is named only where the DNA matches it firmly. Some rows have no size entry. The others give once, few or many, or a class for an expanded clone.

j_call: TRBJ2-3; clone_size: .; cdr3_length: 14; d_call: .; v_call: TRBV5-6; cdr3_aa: CASSAVGREDTQYF; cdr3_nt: TGTGCCAGCAGCGCGGTAGGGCGGGAAGATACGCAGTATTTT
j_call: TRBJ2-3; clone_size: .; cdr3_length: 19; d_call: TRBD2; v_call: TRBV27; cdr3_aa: CASSLSFRLAGISTDTQYF; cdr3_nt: TGTGCCAGCAGTTTATCTTTCCGGCTAGCGGGAATTAGCACAGATACGCAGTATTTT
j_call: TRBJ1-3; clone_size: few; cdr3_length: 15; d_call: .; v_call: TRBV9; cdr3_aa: CASSVYTGDGNTIYF; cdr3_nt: TGTGCCAGCAGCGTATACACGGGGGACGGAAACACCATATATTTT
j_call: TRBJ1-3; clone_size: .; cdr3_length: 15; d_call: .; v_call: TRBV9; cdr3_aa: CASSAQGVSGNTIYF; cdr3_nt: TGTGCCAGCAGCGCGCAAGGGGTCTCTGGAAACACCATATATTTT
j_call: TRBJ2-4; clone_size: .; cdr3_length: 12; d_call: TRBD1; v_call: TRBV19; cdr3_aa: CASTDRGNIQYF; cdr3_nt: TGTGCCAGTACGGACAGGGGAAACATTCAGTACTTC
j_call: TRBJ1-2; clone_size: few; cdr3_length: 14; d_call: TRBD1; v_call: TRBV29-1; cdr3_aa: CSVGQGAKGYGYTF; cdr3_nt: TGCAGCGTTGGACAGGGGGCCAAGGGCTATGGCTACACCTTC
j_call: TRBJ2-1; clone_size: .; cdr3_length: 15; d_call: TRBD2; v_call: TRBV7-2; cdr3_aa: CASSSTSGLYNEQFF; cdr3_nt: TGTGCCAGCAGCTCCACTAGCGGGTTATACAATGAGCAGTTCTTC
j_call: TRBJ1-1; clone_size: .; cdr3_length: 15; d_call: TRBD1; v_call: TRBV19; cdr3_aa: CASSIGQGSNTEAFF; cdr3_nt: TGTGCCAGTAGTATAGGACAGGGGAGTAACACTGAAGCTTTCTTT
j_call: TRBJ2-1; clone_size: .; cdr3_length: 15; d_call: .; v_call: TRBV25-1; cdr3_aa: CASSEGASGWGEQFF; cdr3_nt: TGTGCCAGCAGTGAGGGGGCTAGCGGATGGGGTGAGCAGTTCTTC
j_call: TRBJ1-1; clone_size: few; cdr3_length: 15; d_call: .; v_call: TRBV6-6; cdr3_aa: CASSYSTHSRTEAFF; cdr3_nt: TGTGCCAGCAGTTACTCGACGCACAGCCGTACTGAAGCTTTCTTT
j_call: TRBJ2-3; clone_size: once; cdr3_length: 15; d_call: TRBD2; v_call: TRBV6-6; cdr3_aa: CASSTSGGVTDTQYF; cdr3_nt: TGTGCCAGCAGTACCAGCGGGGGGGTTACAGATACGCAGTATTTT
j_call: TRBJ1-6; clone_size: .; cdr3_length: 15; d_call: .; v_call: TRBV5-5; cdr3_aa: CASSLSWTANSPLHF; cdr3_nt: TGTGCCAGCAGCTTGTCATGGACAGCTAATTCACCCCTCCACTTT
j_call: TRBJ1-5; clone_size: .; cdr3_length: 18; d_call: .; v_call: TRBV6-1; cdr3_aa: CASSGAGTSKYSNQPQHF; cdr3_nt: TGTGCCAGCAGTGGAGCCGGGACATCGAAATATAGCAATCAGCCCCAGCATTTT
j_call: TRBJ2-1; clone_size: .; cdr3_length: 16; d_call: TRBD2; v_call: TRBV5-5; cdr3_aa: CASSSFGAGDHNEQFF; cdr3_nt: TGTGCCAGCAGCTCCTTTGGGGCGGGGGACCACAATGAGCAGTTCTTC
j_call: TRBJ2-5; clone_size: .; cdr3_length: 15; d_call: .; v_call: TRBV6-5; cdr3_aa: CASSYFGGDQETQYF; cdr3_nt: TGTGCTAGCAGTTACTTCGGCGGGGACCAAGAGACCCAGTACTTC
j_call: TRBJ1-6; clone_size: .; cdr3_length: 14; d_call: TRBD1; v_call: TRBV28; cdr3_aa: CASSWDRYNSPLHF; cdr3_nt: TGTGCCAGCAGTTGGGACAGGTATAATTCACCCCTCCACTTT
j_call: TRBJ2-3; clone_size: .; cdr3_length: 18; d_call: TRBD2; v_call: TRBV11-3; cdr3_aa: CASSSRTSGGLLPDTQYF; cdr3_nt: TGTGCCAGCAGCTCCCGGACTAGCGGGGGGCTCCTCCCAGATACGCAGTATTTT
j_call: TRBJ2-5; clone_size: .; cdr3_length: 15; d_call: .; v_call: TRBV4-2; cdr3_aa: CASSPFGPRGETQYF; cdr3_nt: TGTGCCAGCAGCCCTTTTGGGCCTAGGGGGGAGACCCAGTACTTC
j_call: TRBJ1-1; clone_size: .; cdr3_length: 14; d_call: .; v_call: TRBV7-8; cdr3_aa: CASSLAAHNTEAFF; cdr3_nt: TGTGCCAGCAGCTTAGCAGCCCATAACACTGAAGCTTTCTTT
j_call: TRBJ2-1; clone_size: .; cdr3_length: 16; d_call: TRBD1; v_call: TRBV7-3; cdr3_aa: CASSSGTDISYNEQFF; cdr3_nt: TGTGCCAGCAGCTCCGGGACAGACATTTCCTACAATGAGCAGTTCTTC
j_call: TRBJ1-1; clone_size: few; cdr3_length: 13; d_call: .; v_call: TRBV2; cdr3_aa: CASSLGTTRGAFF; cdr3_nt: TGTGCCAGCAGCCTAGGAACTACCCGCGGAGCTTTCTTT
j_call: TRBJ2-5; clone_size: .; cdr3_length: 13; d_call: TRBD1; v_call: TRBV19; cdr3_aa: CASTDRGQETQYF; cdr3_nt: TGTGCCAGTACCGACAGGGGGCAAGAGACCCAGTACTTC